What follows is one TCR beta chain and its context. This clonotype has only a few counts. This clone's antigen is unknown. Base qualities were left out, and no much larger clone turns up one base away. This sample was taken from a study of identical twins (dated by TCRdb to about 2016). In the study overall: To test whether fetal clonotypes persist, the study used deep sequencing on TCR alpha and beta repertoires from monozygotic twins, unrelated adults of various ages, and cord blood. Replicate twin experiments were performed at different times using different library preparation protocols to rule out contamination.

Every donor was a healthy Caucasian. The twin cohort comprised three pairs of female monozygotic twins, all aged roughly 18 to 30 years. Positive isolation kits from Invitrogen were used to isolate the CD4+ and CD8+ T cell populations. Library preparation used 5' RACE. For sequencing, an Illumina HiSeq 2000 was employed. A universal primer binding site was added through template switching, and the final cDNA carried a unique molecular identifier so that TCR cDNA molecules could be counted accurately. Specific primers in the conserved constant-segment region were used to synthesize first-strand cDNA for the TCR alpha and beta chains. Each cDNA library was double barcoded, with a SMART-Mk sample barcode plus Illumina barcodes, to control for contamination. TruSeq adapter sequences and Illumina sample barcodes were added in two successive PCR steps. The TCR alpha and beta cDNA libraries were sequenced on the Illumina HiSeq platform using custom primers. The published analysis was carried out like this. MiGEC was used to process raw reads and extract unique molecular identifiers, and MiXCR was used to find CDR3 positions. For each individual, recombination models were inferred using an EM algorithm with the repgenHMM and IGoR tools. The analysis of shared clonotypes was done with the tcR package in R, with sharing normalized by the product of cloneset sizes. To study raw recombination free of thymic and clonal selection effects, out-of-frame nonproductive sequences were analyzed. The raw public data were reprocessed by TCRdb itself: fastp quality trimming at Q25, MiXCR clonotype calling, in-frame beta chains only. Every entry covers one CDR3 protein and lists the most common genes and DNA from its rows. The authors' filters were not applied to this entry. The sample table contains approximately 300,000 distinct CDR3 sequences; only one count was recorded for roughly 9% of them. Approximately 6.6% of the sample rests with the top ten.

What the authors observed across the whole study: In monozygotic twins, recombination models systematically underestimated out-of-frame TCR alpha sharing, but the models matched the sharing seen between unrelated individuals. Out-of-frame TCR alpha sequences shared between twins showed an excess of low generation-probability sequences compared with coincidental sharing between unrelated individuals. Invariant T cells such as MAIT and iNKT could partly confound zero-insertion analyses, although diverse VJ usage argued against such confounding for most clonotypes. The excess sharing between twins in beta out-of-frame sequences was weaker because fewer shared sequences reduced the signal-to-noise ratio. Because the same donors could not be followed over many years, the conclusions relied on cross-sectional statistical analysis. Abundant cord blood beta clonotypes had fewer insertions, young adult naive repertoires showed a similar but weaker trend, and memory repertoires showed no such trend.

Inclusive of the bounding cysteine and phenylalanine, the CDR3 is 14 residues long. Only the CDR3 portion is preserved as DNA: 42 bases, with reading frame beginning at the first base. At the junction V is shortened by 4 bases and J by 3 bases; bases outside the gene matches: 8. As encoded in the germline V gene, CDR1 is SQVTM while CDR2 is ANQGSEA. Another study also made use of these data, one on yellow fever vaccine responses in identical twins. The second publication reports: According to the authors, the vaccine-induced T cell response in identical twins seemed to be partly convergent and partly specific to each individual. Focusing on identical twins, the study followed the T cell clones that responded to the vaccine, and did so with precision.

The origin of this receptor is a woman aged 18-29 years in good health. This chain is built from TRBV29-1 and TRBJ1-1; 7 of the junction bases match TRBD1. Sequenced sample: CD8+ T cells sorted from blood. The CDR3 in this case is CSVGGRGIDTEAFF. The DNA is as follows: TGCAGCGTTGGGGGCAGGGGGATCGACACTGAAGCTTTCTTT.